These 7 T cell receptor beta chains share one sample of origin, sequenced in a study of cytomegalovirus exposure and HLA in healthy donors. PCR amplification relied on 60 Vbeta primers (plus 13 Jbeta primers). Here immunoSEQ multiplex PCR was the method, and the copy in TCRdb shows in-frame clones only, minus some. Of about 160,000 clones in the sample, 84% were seen once. The sample was PBMCs. These receptor sequences come from a man aged 45 to 65 in good health and CMV-seropositive.

The gene calls are TRBV6-1 and TRBJ2-7; D not certain. The CDR3 is 15 residues long. V was trimmed by 4 bases and J by 3 bases, leaving 16 bases between them. Looked up from germline, CDR1 is MNHNS and CDR2 is SASEGT. CDR3 DNA sequence: TGTGCCAGCAGTGCGCTTCGATTGCCTCACTACGAGCAGTACGTC. The encoded protein is CASSALRLPHYEQYV.

The chain couples TRBV9 to TRBJ2-5; the match to TRBD2 covers 7 bases. J gave up 1 base and V 1 base, and 1 base lay outside the gene matches. Germline lookup yields CDR1 SGDLS and CDR2 YYNGEE. The length of the CDR3 is 14 residues. CDR3 in DNA: TGTGCCAGCAGCGTAAGCGGGATCCAAGAGACCCAGTACTTC. The encoded protein is CASSVSGIQETQYF. Combining the CDR3 with reference TRBV9 and TRBJ2-5 gives the whole variable domain DSGVTQTPKHLITATGQRVTLRCSPRSGDLSVYWYQQSLDQGLQFLIQYYNGEERAKGNILERFSAQQFPDLHSELNLSSLELGDSALYFCASSVSGIQETQYFGPGTRLLVL.

This rearrangement joins TRBV5-1 to TRBJ1-1; D might be TRBD1 (6 bases). This CDR3 region has 15 residues. Germline V gives CDR1 SGHRS, CDR2 YFSETQ. The V and J ends lost 0 bases and 3 bases respectively, with 12 bases between them. CDR3 residues: CASSLEAGAYTEAFF. CDR3 in DNA: TGCGCCAGCAGCTTGGAAGCGGGGGCATACACTGAAGCTTTCTTT.

V usage is TRBV5-1 and J usage is TRBJ2-2, with 13 bases aligning to TRBD2. The CDR3 runs to 16 residues. V lost 3 bases, J lost 7 bases, and 6 bases stayed unmatched. Germline V gene lookup returns CDR1 SGHRS and CDR2 YFSETQ. In DNA form, the CDR3 reads TGCGCCAGCAGCTCCTCCGGGACTAGCGGGATCGGGGAGCTGTTTTTT. Protein product: CASSSSGTSGIGELFF.

The chain has TRBV7-2 and TRBJ2-7; D ambiguous. V lost 4 bases to trimming and J lost 3 bases, with 10 bases between them. The CDR3 runs 13 residues. CDR1 and CDR2 from the germline V gene are SGHTA and FQGNSA. The CDR3 nucleotides read TGTGCCAGCAGCTGGTGGGCAGGCTACGAGCAGTACGTC. Protein product: CASSWWAGYEQYV.

This chain links TRBV6-5 with TRBJ2-7; a weak D match, TRBD2 (5 bases). Germline V gene lookup returns CDR1 MNHEY and CDR2 SVGAGI. The CDR3 has 14 amino acids. Trimming removed 5 bases at V and 1 base at J, with 12 bases between. The CDR3 reads CASSVDLRSYEQYV. The CDR3 DNA reads TGTGCCAGCAGTGTGGACTTAAGGTCCTACGAGCAGTACGTC.

The chain is built from TRBV6-5 and TRBJ2-7, with D unclear. This CDR3 is built from 15 residues. Germline values: CDR1 MNHEY, CDR2 SVGAGI. V gave up 0 bases and J gave up 2 bases, with 11 bases separating them. The CDR3 is CASSYSSTIPYEQYF. The CDR3 coding sequence is TGTGCCAGCAGTTACTCGAGTACGATACCCTACGAGCAGTACTTC.